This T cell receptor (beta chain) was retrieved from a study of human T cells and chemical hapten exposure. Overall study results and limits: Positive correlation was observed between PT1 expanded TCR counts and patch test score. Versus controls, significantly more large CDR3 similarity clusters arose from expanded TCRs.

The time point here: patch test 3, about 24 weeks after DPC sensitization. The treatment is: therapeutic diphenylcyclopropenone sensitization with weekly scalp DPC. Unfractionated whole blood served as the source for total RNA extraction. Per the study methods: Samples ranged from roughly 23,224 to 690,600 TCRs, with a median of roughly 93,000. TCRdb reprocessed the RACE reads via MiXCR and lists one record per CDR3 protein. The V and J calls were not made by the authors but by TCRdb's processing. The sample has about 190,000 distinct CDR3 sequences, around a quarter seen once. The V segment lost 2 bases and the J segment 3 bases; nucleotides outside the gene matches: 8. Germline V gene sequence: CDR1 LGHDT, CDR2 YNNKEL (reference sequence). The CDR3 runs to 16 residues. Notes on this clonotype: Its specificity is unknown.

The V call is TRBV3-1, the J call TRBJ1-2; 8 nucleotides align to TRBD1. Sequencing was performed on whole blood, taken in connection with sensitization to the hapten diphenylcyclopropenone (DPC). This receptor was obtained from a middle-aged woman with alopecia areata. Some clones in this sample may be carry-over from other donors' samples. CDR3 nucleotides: TGTGCCAGCAGCCAAAGGTCGGACAGGGAGGACTATGGCTACACCTTC. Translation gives CASSQRSDREDYGYTF.